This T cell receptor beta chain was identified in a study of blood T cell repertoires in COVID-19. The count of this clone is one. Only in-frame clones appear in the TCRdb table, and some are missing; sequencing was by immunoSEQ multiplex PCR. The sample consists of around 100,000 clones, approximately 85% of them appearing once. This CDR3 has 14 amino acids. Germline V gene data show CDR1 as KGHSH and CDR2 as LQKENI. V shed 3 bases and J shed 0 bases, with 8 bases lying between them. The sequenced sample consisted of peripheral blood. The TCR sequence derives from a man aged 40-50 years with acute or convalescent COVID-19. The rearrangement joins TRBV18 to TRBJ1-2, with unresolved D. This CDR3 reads CASSPNGANYGYTF. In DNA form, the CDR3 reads TGTGCCAGCTCACCCAACGGAGCTAACTATGGCTACACCTTC.